Each of the 17 T cell receptor beta chains below was sequenced from the same sample in a study of blood T cell repertoires in COVID-19. Method: immunoSEQ multiplex PCR; TCRdb's copy keeps in-frame clones and lacks some. This sample has around 160,000 clones, with more than 85% found just once. The specimen was peripheral blood. The receptor source for this set is a man aged 18 to 29 with acute or convalescent COVID-19.

This clone was detected a few times. The same CDR3 arises from other DNA sequences in this sample as well. The rearrangement joins TRBV12-3 or TRBV12-4 to TRBJ2-5, with TRBD2 identical over 8 bases. The CDR3 covers 13 residues. V was clipped by 3 bases and J by 4 bases; unmatched bases: 1. The CDR3 sequence: CASSFGGGETQYF. As DNA, the CDR3 is TGTGCCAGCAGTTTCGGGGGGGGAGAGACCCAGTACTTC.

The chain uses TRBV3-1 (or the pseudogene TRBV3-2) and TRBJ1-4; TRBD1 agrees at 12 bases. Germline assignment: CDR1 LGHDT and CDR2 YNNKEL (reference sequence). The length of the CDR3 is 18 residues. V lost 4 bases, J lost 8 bases, and 14 bases stayed unmatched. The CDR3 loop reads CASSPWGQGALSVEKLFF. The CDR3 DNA follows: TGTGCCAGCAGCCCTTGGGGACAGGGGGCTTTGTCGGTAGAAAAACTGTTTTTT.

The J gene is TRBJ1-4, the V gene TRBV4-1; TRBD1 might be the D (6 bases). V gave up 6 bases and J gave up 7 bases, with 18 bases separating them. The CDR3 runs 15 residues. The germline V gene encodes CDR1 MGHRA and CDR2 YSYEKL. As DNA, the CDR3 is TGCGCCAGCAGTCCGGAGGGGGAGGGTGGTGAAAAACTGTTTTTT. This sequence encodes CASSPEGEGGEKLFF.

The genes are TRBV19 and TRBJ2-1; 9 nucleotides match TRBD1. J lost 8 bases, V lost 3 bases, and 5 bases had no gene match. The CDR3 spans 14 residues. The germline V gene has CDR1 LNHDA and CDR2 SQIVND (reference sequence). CDR3 nucleotide sequence: TGTGCCAGTAGTATGGGACAGGGTCGGTATGAGCAGTTCTTC. It codes for CASSMGQGRYEQFF.

The rearrangement links TRBV19 to TRBJ1-2; weak D call: TRBD1 (5 bases). V lost 3 bases, J lost 8 bases, and 19 bases lay in between. In germline, CDR1 is LNHDA, CDR2 SQIVND (reference sequence). This CDR3 has 15 amino acids. CDR3 protein: CASSIGPSGSRGYTF. The CDR3 DNA sequence: TGTGCCAGTAGTATCGGTCCGTCAGGGTCAAGGGGCTACACCTTC.

The CDR3 loop reads CASSPQSRGTHTSNSPLHF. Written as DNA, the CDR3 is TGTGCCAGCAGCCCCCAGTCGAGGGGGACCCACACTTCTAATTCACCCCTCCACTTT. The V gene is TRBV3-1 (or the pseudogene TRBV3-2), the J gene TRBJ1-6, with D possibly being TRBD1 (6 bases). The germline V gene encodes CDR1 LGHDT and CDR2 YNNKEL (reference sequence). V was trimmed by 4 bases and J by 6 bases, leaving 25 bases between them. This CDR3 is 19 amino acids long.

The rearrangement links TRBV5-4 to TRBJ1-6; perhaps TRBD1 as D (6 bases). The germline gives CDR1 SGHNT, CDR2 YYREEE (reference sequence). CDR3 length equals 15 residues. With 0 bases removed from V and 6 bases from J, the gap between germline ends came to 10 bases. Here the CDR3 reads CASSLDWTANSPLHF. CDR3 nucleotide sequence: TGTGCCAGCAGCTTGGACTGGACAGCTAATTCACCCCTCCACTTT. Drawing the rest from reference TRBV5-4 and TRBJ1-6, the complete variable domain is ETGVTQSPTHLIKTRGQQVTLRCSSQSGHNTVSWYQQALGQGPQFIFQYYREEENGRGNFPPRFSGLQFPNYSSELNVNALELDDSALYLCASSLDWTANSPLHFGNGTRLTVT.

The V gene is TRBV6-5, the J gene TRBJ2-2, with D hard to call. The ends were cut back, 7 bases at V and 3 bases at J, with 12 bases in the middle. Germline values: CDR1 MNHEY, CDR2 SVGAGI. The CDR3 is made up of 14 amino acids. The CDR3 DNA reads TGTGCCAGCACATATTCGGTGTACACCGGGGAGCTGTTTTTT. It encodes CASTYSVYTGELFF.

The chain links TRBV12-2 to TRBJ1-5. TRBV12-2 is shown as a pseudogene. The CDR3 runs to 16 residues. CDR3 region: CASRWRTGTLGQPQHF. CDR3 DNA: TGTGCAAGTCGCTGGAGAACCGGGACTTTGGGTCAGCCCCAGCATTTT.

The gene calls are TRBV4-1 and TRBJ1-5; D is ambiguous. V lost 0 bases and J lost 4, with 10 bases in between. Germline CDR1 reads MGHRA; CDR2 reads YSYEKL. This CDR3 comprises 15 residues. Here the CDR3 DNA reads TGCGCCAGCAGCCAAGAGGGAGCCCCTAATCAGCCCCAGCATTTT. Protein: CASSQEGAPNQPQHF.

A word on this clone: A read error may produce the germline difference seen at one junction end. The chain couples TRBV7-9 to TRBJ1-4, with 7 bases fitting TRBD1. The CDR3 is made up of 14 amino acids. The germline V gene encodes CDR1 SEHNR and CDR2 FQNEAQ (reference sequence). Here the CDR3 reads CASSLGTANEKLFF. CDR3 DNA sequence: TGTGCCAGCAGTTTAGGGACAGCAAATGAAAAACTGTTTTTT.

This chain joins TRBV7-9 and TRBJ2-1, with 13 positions matching TRBD2. CDR1 is SEHNR and CDR2 is FQNEAQ in the germline V gene (reference sequence). The V and J ends lost 6 bases and 2 bases, in that order; junction bases with no gene match: 4. The CDR3 is made up of 16 amino acids. CDR3 DNA: TGTGCCAGCAGATCACTAGCGGGGGGGACCTACAATGAGCAGTTCTTC. Translated, it gives CASRSLAGGTYNEQFF.

V usage is TRBV20-1 and J usage is TRBJ1-6, with 10 bases that match TRBD1. Germline lookup yields CDR1 DFQATT and CDR2 SNEGSKA (reference sequence). This CDR3 comprises 14 residues. Trimming took 3 bases from V and 10 from J; bases not matched to a gene: 6. The CDR3 nucleotides read TGCAGTGCTAGTTCAGGACAGGGGGGATCACCCCTCCACTTT. This codes for CSASSGQGGSPLHF.

V usage is TRBV4-1 and J usage is TRBJ2-1, with 9 bases fitting TRBD2. With 4 bases clipped from V and 8 bases from J, the junction kept 12 bases outside the gene matches. Germline V CDR1 and CDR2: MGHRA, YSYEKL. This CDR3 comprises 16 residues. CDR3 loop: CASSLQSGGRTDEQFF. In DNA, the CDR3 is TGCGCCAGCAGCCTACAGAGCGGGGGGAGGACTGATGAGCAGTTCTTC.

V gene TRBV5-1 combines with J gene TRBJ1-2; possibly TRBD1 for D (5 bases). V was clipped by 1 base and J by 0 bases, with 10 bases between them. This CDR3 is 15 amino acids long. CDR1 SGHRS and CDR2 YFSETQ come from the germline V gene. The chain's CDR3 is CASSLTGNPNYGYTF. The CDR3 coding sequence is TGCGCCAGCAGCTTGACAGGCAATCCTAACTATGGCTACACCTTC.

The rearrangement links TRBV28 to TRBJ1-2; 11 bases agree with TRBD1. CDR3 size: 14 residues. V lost 5 bases and J lost 5; bases outside the gene matches: 4. In germline, CDR1 is MDHEN, CDR2 SYDVKM. CDR3 in DNA: TGTGCCAGCAGTCAGGGGACAGGGGGGTATGGCTACACCTTC. Protein product: CASSQGTGGYGYTF.

J is TRBJ2-3 and V is TRBV5-4, with D maybe TRBD2 (5 bases). Germline V CDR1 and CDR2: SGHNT, YYREEE (reference sequence). The V end lost 3 bases, the J end lost 5 bases, and 19 bases lay between the germline ends. The CDR3 has 16 amino acids. CDR3 sequence (DNA): TGTGCCAGCAGCTCCGGGGAACCCGGGCTGGTAGATACGCAGTATTTT. Its protein product is CASSSGEPGLVDTQYF.